Given below is one T cell receptor (beta chain) in context. No cognate antigen has been identified for it. Per-base qualities were not stored, and no clone one base away is much larger. The sample's time point, from its label and the paper: cycle 4 day 1 (C4D1), after 5 to 7 weeks of nivolumab. Every trial patient had relapsed following autologous stem cell transplantation, and prior brentuximab vedotin exposure was what differed among cohorts A, B and C. CD4+ T cells were purified from thawed PBMCs by magnetic negative selection with a Miltenyi CD4+ T cell isolation kit. A total of around 59 patients with relapsed/refractory classical Hodgkin lymphoma made up the trial cohort, and each patient's best overall response was complete response, partial response or progressive disease. Trial patients were treated with single-agent nivolumab in the multi-cohort phase II CheckMate 205 trial. An independent review committee assessed best overall response by applying the 2007 International Working Group response criteria. Trial PBMCs were obtained immediately prior to nivolumab initiation (C1D1) and on therapy at cycle 2 day 1 and cycle 4 day 1. Peripheral blood was collected in 8 mL Vacutainer Cell Preparation Tubes, from which PBMCs were isolated by centrifugation and then cryopreserved. Purified CD4+ and CD8+ fractions were prepared only for cases in which an additional PBMC sample was available. Magnetically labelled cells were removed on LS columns in a quadroMACS separator, and the flow-through was retained as the purified fraction.

The Qiagen DNeasy kit was used to extract genomic DNA from unsorted PBMCs and from the negatively selected CD4+ and CD8+ fractions. Amplification of TCR beta CDR3 regions was done by immunoSEQ multiplex PCR with primers that anneal to V and J segments. A synthetic immune receptor repertoire was used to minimize amplification bias, and remaining bias was computationally removed after sequencing. The study's processing was this. Repertoire diversity was quantified as the Shannon entropy index using custom Python scripts. The unsorted, CD4+ and CD8+ repertoires were each analyzed separately, with the exception of combined analyses, where CD4+ and CD8+ sequences were merged in silico. Clonal expansion was defined as at least a 2-fold frequency increase after treatment relative to C1D1, with a pseudocount of 0.5 for undetected baseline clones. Singleton clones were defined as clones with 0 or 1 copy at C1D1, and non-singleton clones were defined as clones with 2 or more copies. By matching protein sequences in sorted samples from the same patient, clones expanded in unsorted samples were annotated as CD4+, CD8+ or unknown. Diversity changes from C1D1 to C4D1 were tested in paired samples using Wilcoxon tests. The source is immuneACCESS, and TCRdb retained only in-frame sequences with V and J called. Part of the clones is not carried over; for the studies checked, unresolved V genes explain less than half of this, and the remainder is unexplained. V and J calls and clone size are as listed in that table; D and trimming were resolved from the DNA. In this sample the table shows some 23,000 clones, around 80% of which occur a single time. The ten largest account for about 3% of the sample.

The data originate from a study of PD-1 blockade in classical Hodgkin lymphoma (dated by TCRdb to the early 2020s). Broadly, across the study: Nivolumab dosing was 3 mg/kg intravenously every 2 weeks, continuing until either disease progression or unacceptable toxicity. The study used TCR beta sequencing and CyTOF to define a peripheral blood immune signature of response to PD-1 blockade in classical Hodgkin lymphoma.

The study at large found these results: Patients starting nivolumab less than 1 year after ASCT had lower diversity and were excluded from later analyses to avoid confounding by immune reconstitution. Trial patients with a complete response had baseline diversity similar to that of newly diagnosed patients, while partial responders and progressors had significantly lower diversity. By C4D1, a significant rise was seen in CD4+ TCR diversity but not in CD8+ TCR diversity (p=0.0027 vs p=0.16), and the rise was most apparent among complete responders (p=0.02). The study covered only a single clinical trial cohort, and the causes of the repertoire differences, possibly disease activity or prior therapy, were still not defined. Baseline TCR diversity was reported as lower in newly diagnosed patients than in healthy donors, and lower still in relapsed/refractory patients.

The germline ends are 11 bases apart after V is trimmed by 0 bases and J by 0 bases. The CDR3 numbers 16 residues from cysteine through phenylalanine. The retained sequence is limited to the CDR3, 48 bases, with the frame set at the first base. CDR1 SGHRS and CDR2 YFSETQ are derived from the germline V gene. The sequencing here drew on CD4+ T cells from blood, taken before the fourth cycle of nivolumab. This clonotype was sampled from a human donor with classical Hodgkin lymphoma. This chain is built from TRBV5-1 and TRBJ2-3; the D gene lacks a confident call. This receptor has the CDR3 CASSLAFGSSTDTQYF. The bases read TGCGCCAGCAGCTTGGCTTTCGGAAGTAGCACAGATACGCAGTATTTT. The full variable domain, completed from the reference TRBV5-1 and TRBJ2-3 proteins outside the CDR3, reads KAGVTQTPRYLIKTRGQQVTLSCSPISGHRSVSWYQQTPGQGLQFLFEYFSETQRNKGNFPGRFSGRQFSNSRSEMNVSTLELGDSALYLCASSLAFGSSTDTQYFGPGTRLTVL.